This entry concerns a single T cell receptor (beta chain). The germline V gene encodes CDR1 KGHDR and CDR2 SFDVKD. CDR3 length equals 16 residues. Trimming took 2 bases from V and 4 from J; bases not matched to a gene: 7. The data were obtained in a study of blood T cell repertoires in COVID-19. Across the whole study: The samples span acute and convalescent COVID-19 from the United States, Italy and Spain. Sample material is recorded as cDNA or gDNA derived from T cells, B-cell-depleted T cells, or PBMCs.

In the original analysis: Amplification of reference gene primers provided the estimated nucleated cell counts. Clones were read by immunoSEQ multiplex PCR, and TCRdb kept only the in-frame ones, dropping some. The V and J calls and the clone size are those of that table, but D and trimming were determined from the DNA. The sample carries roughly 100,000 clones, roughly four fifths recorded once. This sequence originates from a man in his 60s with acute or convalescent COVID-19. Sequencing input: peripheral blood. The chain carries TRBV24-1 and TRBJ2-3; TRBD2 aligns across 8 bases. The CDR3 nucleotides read TGTGCCACCAGTGATTGGGGACTAGAGGTGGCAGATACGCAGTATTTT. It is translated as CATSDWGLEVADTQYF.